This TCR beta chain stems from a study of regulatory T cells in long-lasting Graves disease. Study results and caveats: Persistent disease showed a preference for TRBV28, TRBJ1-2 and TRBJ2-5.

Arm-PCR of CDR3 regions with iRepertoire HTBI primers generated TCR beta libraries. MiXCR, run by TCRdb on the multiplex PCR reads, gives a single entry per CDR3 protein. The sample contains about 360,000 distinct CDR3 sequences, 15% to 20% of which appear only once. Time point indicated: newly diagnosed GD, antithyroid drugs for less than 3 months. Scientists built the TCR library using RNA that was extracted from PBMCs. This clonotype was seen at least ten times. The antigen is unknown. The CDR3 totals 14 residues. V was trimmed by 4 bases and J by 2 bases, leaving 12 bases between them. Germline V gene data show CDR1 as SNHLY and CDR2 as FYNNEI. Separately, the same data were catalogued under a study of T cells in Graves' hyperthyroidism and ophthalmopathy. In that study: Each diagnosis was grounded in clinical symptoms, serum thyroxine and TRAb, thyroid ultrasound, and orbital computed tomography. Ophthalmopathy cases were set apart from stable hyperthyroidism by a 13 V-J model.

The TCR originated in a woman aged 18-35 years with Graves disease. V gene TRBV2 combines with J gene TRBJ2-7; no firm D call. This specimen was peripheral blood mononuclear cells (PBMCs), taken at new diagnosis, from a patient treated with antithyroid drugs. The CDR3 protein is CASSVGQLAYEQYF. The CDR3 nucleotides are TGTGCCAGCAGTGTGGGTCAGCTAGCCTACGAGCAGTACTTC.